Each of the 21 T cell receptor beta chains below was sequenced from the same sample in a study of blood T cell repertoires in COVID-19. Measured with immunoSEQ multiplex PCR; TCRdb has only the in-frame clones, and not every one. The data show some 88,000 clones, roughly 77% seen once. Material for sequencing was peripheral blood. These receptors were taken from a human donor in a cohort sampled during active COVID-19.

V and J are TRBV5-1 and TRBJ2-2; D not resolved. CDR3 size: 15 residues. The V and J ends lost 3 bases and 7 bases respectively, with 16 bases between them. Germline V lookup: CDR1 SGHRS, CDR2 YFSETQ. The CDR3 sequence is CASSSTTGRGGELFF. CDR3 sequence (DNA): TGCGCCAGCAGCTCTACGACGGGTCGAGGCGGGGAGCTGTTTTTT. Together with reference TRBV5-1 and TRBJ2-2, the CDR3 gives the full variable domain: KAGVTQTPRYLIKTRGQQVTLSCSPISGHRSVSWYQQTPGQGLQFLFEYFSETQRNKGNFPGRFSGRQFSNSRSEMNVSTLELGDSALYLCASSSTTGRGGELFFGEGSRLTVL.

The chain links TRBV28 to TRBJ1-6, with 10 bases fitting TRBD1. There are 14 residues in the CDR3. Trimming removed 10 bases from V and 9 bases from J; junction bases left unmatched: 9. Germline V gene data show CDR1 as MDHEN and CDR2 as SYDVKM. The CDR3 DNA follows: TGTGCCACCCTAGGAGGACAGGGGGTTTCACCCCTCCACTTT. Amino acids: CATLGGQGVSPLHF.

The CDR3 here is CASSLESYNEQFF. In DNA form, the CDR3 reads TGTGCCAGCAGCCTTGAGAGCTACAATGAGCAGTTCTTC. The rearrangement joins TRBV3-1 (or the pseudogene TRBV3-2) to TRBJ2-1; D is unclear. The CDR3 totals 13 residues. CDR1 is LGHDT, CDR2 YNNKEL, per germline (reference sequence). Trimming took off 4 bases at V and 3 bases at J, with 7 bases between the two ends.

The chain uses TRBV25-1 and TRBJ2-1, with a tentative D call TRBD2 (6 bases). Germline V CDR1 and CDR2: MGHDK, SYGVNS. V shed 6 bases and J shed 9 bases, with 15 bases lying between them. The CDR3 spans 13 residues. The CDR3 is CASSLLGGSEQFF. The DNA for the CDR3 is TGTGCCAGCAGCCTCTTGGGGGGTAGTGAGCAGTTCTTC. The whole variable domain, filled in from reference TRBV25-1 and TRBJ2-1, reads EADIYQTPRYLVIGTGKKITLECSQTMGHDKMYWYQQDPGMELHLIHYSYGVNSTEKGDLSSESTVSRIRTEHFPLTLESARPSHTSQYLCASSLLGGSEQFFGPGTRLTVL.

The rearrangement uses TRBV6-2 or TRBV6-3 and TRBJ2-2, with 11 positions matching TRBD2. The germline CDR1 and CDR2 sequences are MNHEY and SVGEGT. This CDR3 region has 17 residues. The ends lost 4 bases at V and 3 bases at J; junction bases unmatched: 7. DNA of the CDR3: TGTGCCAGCAGTTCGAGGCTAGCGGGGGGTGACACCGGGGAGCTGTTTTTT. This translates into CASSSRLAGGDTGELFF.

The chain joins TRBV30 to TRBJ2-5, with 8 bases matching TRBD2. Germline CDR1 and CDR2: GTSNPN and SVGIG (reference sequence). The CDR3 contains 12 residues. V lost 0 bases and J lost 8; bases outside the gene matches: 2. CDR3 DNA: TGTGCCTGGAGTGTAGCGGGAGTTACCCAGTACTTC. The encoded protein is CAWSVAGVTQYF. Supplemented by reference TRBV30 and TRBJ2-5, the full variable domain reads SQTIHQWPATLVQPVGSPLSLECTVEGTSNPNLYWYRQAAGRGLQLLFYSVGIGQISSEVPQNLSASRPQDRQFILSSKKLLLSDSGFYLCAWSVAGVTQYFGPGTRLLVL.

V is TRBV5-1 and J is TRBJ1-2; D call uncertain. The length of the CDR3 is 15 residues. The germline CDR1 and CDR2 sequences are SGHRS and YFSETQ. The V end lost 3 bases, the J end lost 7 bases, and 19 bases lay between the germline ends. In nucleotides, the CDR3 is TGCGCCAGCAGCTCCTTCCCCGCCGAGGGAAGTGGCTACACCTTC. This codes for CASSSFPAEGSGYTF.

V usage is TRBV5-1 and J usage is TRBJ2-1; TRBD2 matches at 10 bases. This CDR3 contains 17 residues. Germline V lookup: CDR1 SGHRS, CDR2 YFSETQ. V shed 0 bases, J shed 3 bases, and the junction held 6 bases outside the gene matches. Here the CDR3 reads CASSLEPSGSIYNEQFF. CDR3 coding DNA: TGCGCCAGCAGCTTGGAGCCTAGCGGGAGTATCTACAATGAGCAGTTCTTC.

Only a few counts were recorded for this clone. The gene calls are TRBV5-5 and TRBJ2-1, with a weak D call TRBD1 (6 bases). The CDR3 extends over 14 amino acids. In germline, CDR1 is SGHKS, CDR2 YYEKEE (reference sequence). Trimming removed 4 bases from V and 6 bases from J, with 14 bases in between. CDR3 loop: CASSRRTVSNEQFF. CDR3 bases: TGTGCCAGCAGCAGACGGACAGTTTCCAATGAGCAGTTCTTC.

This clone was seen just once. The chain recombines TRBV9 with TRBJ2-1, with 13 bases identical to TRBD2. This CDR3 spans 16 amino acids. Trimming at V came to 4 bases and at J to 6 bases, leaving 7 bases not matched to a gene. The V gene's germline CDR1 is SGDLS and CDR2 YYNGEE. CDR3 sequence (DNA): TGTGCCAGCAGCCCAACGACTAGCGGGGGGCGCAATGAGCAGTTCTTC. Protein: CASSPTTSGGRNEQFF.

The genes are TRBV2 and TRBJ2-1, with a weak D call TRBD2 (5 bases). The CDR3 is made up of 16 amino acids. Looked up from germline, CDR1 is SNHLY and CDR2 is FYNNEI. Trimming shortened V by 1 base and J by 4 bases, and 14 bases separated the two germline ends. The CDR3 coding sequence is TGTGCCAGCAGTGAAGGGGCGGGTGCCCTATACAATGAGCAGTTCTTC. Amino acids: CASSEGAGALYNEQFF.

CDR3 in DNA: TGCGCCAGCAGCCGCAGGGAGGGCTATGGCTACACCTTC. Translation gives CASSRREGYGYTF. The V and J genes are TRBV5-1 and TRBJ1-2, with D perhaps matching TRBD1 (5 bases). The CDR3 covers 13 residues. Germline V gene lookup returns CDR1 SGHRS and CDR2 YFSETQ. The V end lost 4 bases, the J end lost 4 bases, and 11 bases lay between the germline ends.

The V gene is TRBV7-9, the J gene TRBJ1-1; the match to TRBD1 covers 7 bases. Germline loops: CDR1 SEHNR, CDR2 FQNEAQ (reference sequence). Trimming at V came to 5 bases and at J to 7 bases, leaving 10 bases not matched to a gene. The CDR3 is made up of 14 amino acids. The CDR3 DNA is TGTGCCAGCAGCCGCCAGATCAGACAGGGTGAAGCTTTCTTT. Its protein is CASSRQIRQGEAFF.

This clone was picked up a small number of times. The rearrangement uses TRBV10-3 and TRBJ1-5; 9 nucleotides agree with TRBD1. V lost 8 bases and J lost 1; bases outside the gene matches: 9. The CDR3 covers 16 residues. Germline values: CDR1 ENHRY, CDR2 SYGVKD. The CDR3 DNA is TGTGCCATCTCTTCACAGGGGGCTGGAAGCAATCAGCCCCAGCATTTT. Its protein is CAISSQGAGSNQPQHF.

This clone was picked up a small number of times. The CDR3 bases are TGTGCCAGCAGTGAACAGGGGAATGGCTACACCTTC. The encoded protein is CASSEQGNGYTF. The chain combines TRBV2 with TRBJ1-2, with D possibly being TRBD1 (6 bases). The CDR3 length is 12 residues. CDR1 and CDR2 (germline): SNHLY, FYNNEI. V lost 2 bases and J lost 6, with 7 bases in between.

The chain combines TRBV28 with TRBJ1-4, with 7 bases lining up with TRBD1. CDR1 and CDR2 (germline): MDHEN, SYDVKM. The ends lost 5 bases at V and 8 bases at J; junction bases unmatched: 8. This CDR3 is 14 amino acids long. The CDR3 DNA sequence: TGTGCCAGCAGTATGGGACAGCAGGAAGAAAAACTGTTTTTT. Translated: CASSMGQQEEKLFF.

V and J are TRBV2 and TRBJ1-5; a weak D match, TRBD1 (5 bases). With 6 bases removed from V and 2 bases from J, the gap between germline ends came to 11 bases. Germline lookup yields CDR1 SNHLY and CDR2 FYNNEI. This CDR3 spans 14 amino acids. The CDR3, as DNA: TGTGCCAGCAGCAGGGATTTGGGCAATCAGCCCCAGCATTTT. Its translation: CASSRDLGNQPQHF.

CDR3 DNA sequence: TGTGCCTCAGGGCAGGGGGTGAACACTGAAGCTTTCTTT. It is translated as CASGQGVNTEAFF. The chain is built from TRBV7-2 and TRBJ1-1; TRBD1 matches at 7 bases. CDR1 SGHTA and CDR2 FQGNSA come from the germline V gene. J lost 0 bases, V lost 11 bases, and 6 bases had no gene match. This CDR3 comprises 13 residues.

The V and J genes are TRBV30 and TRBJ2-2, with D possibly TRBD2 on 6 matching bases. Germline CDR1 is GTSNPN and CDR2 is SVGIG (reference sequence). CDR3 length: 14 residues. V lost 8 bases, J lost 1 base, and 14 bases lay in between. CDR3: CARRVAVNTGELFF. CDR3 in DNA: TGTGCCCGAAGGGTAGCGGTGAACACCGGGGAGCTGTTTTTT. Full variable domain (rest looked up from reference TRBV30 and TRBJ2-2): SQTIHQWPATLVQPVGSPLSLECTVEGTSNPNLYWYRQAAGRGLQLLFYSVGIGQISSEVPQNLSASRPQDRQFILSSKKLLLSDSGFYLCARRVAVNTGELFFGEGSRLTVL.

Notes on this clone: The junction shows a germline mismatch at one end, possibly a read error. This sequence joins TRBV7-2 and TRBJ2-3, with 9 bases that match TRBD2. The CDR3 is 21 residues long. Per the germline V gene, CDR1 is SGHTA and CDR2 is FQGNSA. DNA for the CDR3: TGTGCCAGCAGCCTAGCAAGTATAGCGGGAGTTGGGGGTGGGAGCACAGATACGCAGTATTTT. Translated: CASSLASIAGVGGGSTDTQYF.

The V gene is TRBV5-6, the J gene TRBJ2-1, with TRBD1 identical over 7 bases. The CDR3 runs to 16 residues. The J segment lost 10 bases and the V segment lost 1 base, leaving 14 bases of the junction unmatched. Germline V lookup: CDR1 SGHDT, CDR2 YYEEEE. The DNA of the CDR3 is TGTGCCAGCAGCTTGTACGGGACAGATGAATTCGGGGAGCAGTTCTTC. This gives the protein CASSLYGTDEFGEQFF.